The present TCR beta chain was sequenced within a study of T cell responses to AZD1222 COVID-19 vaccine. Germline V gene sequence: CDR1 SQVTM, CDR2 ANQGSEA. Trimming left V 3 bases short and J 10 bases short, with 21 bases between. CDR3 length equals 14 residues. Sequenced by immunoSEQ multiplex PCR; TCRdb stores in-frame clones only, minus some. The top ten hold around 5.6% of the sample, which has 100,000 to 150,000 clones, about 87% seen once. Source: peripheral blood, taken on day 0 of AZD1222 vaccination. This receptor was taken from an adult in good health. V gene TRBV29-1 combines with J gene TRBJ1-2; no clear D. CDR3 loop: CSVDRSGAATSYTF. The CDR3 DNA follows: TGCAGCGTTGATAGGTCCGGAGCAGCTACCTCCTACACCTTC.